This T cell receptor (beta chain) was documented in a study of blood T cell repertoires in COVID-19. Study in general: The origin of the acute and convalescent COVID-19 samples was the United States, Italy and Spain.

The V gene's germline CDR1 is SGHRS and CDR2 YFSETQ. Trimming removed 1 base from V and 0 bases from J; junction bases left unmatched: 5. The CDR3 runs 17 residues. Assay: immunoSEQ multiplex PCR; the TCRdb copy retains only in-frame clones and omits some. The sample gives around 110,000 clones, about 90% of which show up once; approximately 4.9% is in the top ten. The sample taken for sequencing was peripheral blood. V and J are TRBV5-1 and TRBJ1-1, with TRBD1 identical over 11 bases. This TCR came from a man between 40 and 49 years old with active or convalescent COVID-19. Here the CDR3 DNA reads TGCGCCAGCAGCTTGTCCGGGACAGGGGGTATGAACACTGAAGCTTTCTTT. Protein: CASSLSGTGGMNTEAFF.